The 18 T cell receptor beta chains given below trace back to one sample, sequenced in a study of T cell clonality in common variable immunodeficiency (dated by TCRdb to 2015 to 2017). Libraries came from the immunoSEQ multiplex PCR assay. Here the immuneACCESS table is served through TCRdb, limited to in-frame sequences with V and J called. Missing clones are a known gap in these copies; in checked studies unresolved V genes cover under half, and the rest lacks a known reason. The sample comprises approximately 46,000 clones, and every one was counted more than once. The ten largest make up 5% to 6.5% of the sample. Specimen: peripheral blood mononuclear cells. Receptors were obtained from a person aged 18 to 75 in good health.

Many counts were recorded for this clone. The read finishes 3 residues shy of the CDR3 end, and the germline J gene is used to complete it. V usage is TRBV5-1 and J usage is TRBJ2-3, with D possibly being TRBD2 (6 bases). The ends were cut back, 4 bases at V and 2 bases at J, with 11 bases in the middle. The CDR3 runs to 14 residues. Germline lookup yields CDR1 SGHRS and CDR2 YFSETQ. The CDR3 protein is CASSTGTLTDTQYF. The sequenced part of the CDR3 DNA is TGCGCCAGCAGCACCGGGACTCTCACAGATACG.

At least ten counts were recorded for this clone. The sequence runs out 3 residues before the end of the CDR3; the remainder is reconstructed from the germline J gene. Other DNA sequences in this sample translate to the same CDR3. The chain couples TRBV19 to TRBJ2-7; D might be TRBD1 (5 bases). Between the trimmed V and J ends, which lost 3 bases and 4 bases, there was a span of 10 bases. This CDR3 has 13 residues. From germline, CDR1 is LNHDA and CDR2 SQIVND (reference sequence). CDR3 loop: CASSIGQGYEQYF. The sequenced CDR3 bases are TGTGCCAGTAGTATCGGGCAGGGATACGAG.

This clone was observed at least ten times. The read terminates 3 residues ahead of where the CDR3 ends, so the germline J gene completes it. The gene calls are TRBV5-4 and TRBJ2-3; 7 positions match TRBD1. Trimming took 4 bases from V and 1 from J; bases not matched to a gene: 3. Germline CDR1 and CDR2: SGHNT and YYREEE (reference sequence). The CDR3 has 14 amino acids. The CDR3 reads CASSPGQGTDTQYF. CDR3 DNA, as far as it was read: TGTGCCAGCAGCCCCGGACAGGGCACAGATACG.

Ten or more counts support this clone. The read ends 3 residues before the CDR3 terminus; that terminus is restored from the germline J gene. The chain links TRBV5-8 to TRBJ1-2, with unresolved D. The CDR3 length is 15 residues. With 0 bases removed from V and 4 bases from J, the gap between germline ends came to 13 bases. Germline V gives CDR1 SGHTS, CDR2 YDEGEE. The CDR3 DNA, read in part, is TGTGCCAGCAGCTTGGCTGCGGGTTTTAGCTATGGC. Its protein is CASSLAAGFSYG. Given in full, the CDR3 is CASSLAAGFSYGYTF. The variable domain in full, with the rest retrieved from reference TRBV5-8 and TRBJ1-2, is EAGVTQSPTHLIKTRGQQATLRCSPISGHTSVYWYQQALGLGLQFLLWYDEGEERNRGNFPPRFSGRQFPNYSSELNVNALELEDSALYLCASSLAAGFSYGYTFGSGTRLTVV.

There are many counts of this clone. The read terminates 3 residues ahead of where the CDR3 ends, so the germline J gene completes it. The rearrangement links TRBV7-8 to TRBJ1-2, with 10 bases fitting TRBD1. Germline CDR1 is SGHVS and CDR2 is FQNEAQ. Germline trimming cut 5 bases from V and 4 bases from J; bases unmatched to any gene: 7. This CDR3 has 15 residues. The covered CDR3 bases are TGTGCCAGCAGCCTCTTAGGGACAGGGGCCTATGGC. It codes for CASSLLGTGAYG. In full, the CDR3 is CASSLLGTGAYGYTF. Full variable domain (remainder filled in from reference TRBV7-8 and TRBJ1-2): GAGVSQSPRYKVAKRGQDVALRCDPISGHVSLFWYQQALGQGPEFLTYFQNEAQLDKSGLPSDRFFAERPEGSVSTLKIQRTQQEDSAVYLCASSLLGTGAYGYTFGSGTRLTVV.

This clone occurred many times. The read ends 3 residues shy of where the CDR3 ends; the end is completed using the germline J gene. This chain joins TRBV11-2 and TRBJ1-2, with D possibly TRBD1 on 5 matching bases. This CDR3 spans 15 amino acids. Germline assignment: CDR1 SGHAT and CDR2 FQNNGV. The V end was cut by 5 bases, the J end by 5 bases, with 18 bases between. The CDR3 region is CASSPGGAEGYGYTF. Partial CDR3 DNA: TGTGCCAGCAGCCCCGGTGGGGCCGAGGGGTATGGC.

Ten or more counts support this clone. Read data end 3 residues before the CDR3 end; the end is taken from the germline J gene. The gene calls are TRBV5-6 and TRBJ1-5, with TRBD1 identical over 10 bases. The germline gives CDR1 SGHDT, CDR2 YYEEEE. CDR3 length equals 15 residues. Germline trimming cut 4 bases from V and 7 bases from J; bases unmatched to any gene: 8. CDR3 DNA (partial): TGTGCCAGCAGCGGGGGACAGGGGAAAGAGCAGCCC. Translation: CASSGGQGKEQP. The entire CDR3 reads CASSGGQGKEQPQHF.

This clone was seen repeatedly, ten times or more. The CDR3 DNA, read in part, is TGCGCCAGCAGCGGTCAGGGGGCGGGAGAGACG. This encodes CASSGQGAGET. In full, the CDR3 is CASSGQGAGETQYF. The chain joins TRBV5-1 to TRBJ2-3; a weak D match, TRBD1 (8 bases). Coverage ceases 3 residues before the CDR3 finishes, and the germline J gene fills in the end. Germline-derived CDR1 and CDR2 are SGHRS and YFSETQ. The CDR3 is 14 residues long.

This clone has at least ten counts. The read halts 3 residues ahead of the CDR3 end, with the missing end drawn from the germline J gene. The chain has TRBV5-5 and TRBJ2-4; a possible D gene is TRBD1 (6 bases). This CDR3 contains 14 residues. Germline lookup yields CDR1 SGHKS and CDR2 YYEKEE (reference sequence). The V and J ends lost 4 bases and 7 bases respectively, with 15 bases between them. The CDR3 bases that were read are TGTGCCAGCAGCCCCGGGACATCCCCCAACATT. It translates to CASSPGTSPNI. In full, the CDR3 reads CASSPGTSPNIQYF.

This clone was seen ten or more times. The read finishes 3 residues shy of the CDR3 end, and the germline J gene is used to complete it. The chain employs TRBV28 and TRBJ2-7; 7 nucleotides match TRBD1. Germline V gene sequence: CDR1 MDHEN, CDR2 SYDVKM. This CDR3 has 15 residues. V lost 1 base to trimming and J lost 2 bases; unmatched junction nucleotides: 5. This chain's CDR3 is CASSLSRGTAYEQYF. The covered CDR3 bases are TGTGCCAGCAGTTTATCAAGGGGGACAGCCTACGAG.

This clone was counted many times. Read coverage stops 3 residues before the CDR3 terminus; the germline J gene supplies the remainder. J is TRBJ2-5 and V is TRBV2; 14 bases align to TRBD2. With V trimmed by 4 bases and J by 5 bases, 0 bases remained unmatched. CDR1 SNHLY and CDR2 FYNNEI come from the germline V gene. CDR3 length equals 14 residues. The CDR3 reads CASSGLAGGETQYF. CDR3 bases read: TGTGCCAGCAGTGGACTAGCGGGGGGGGAGACC.

This clone has at least ten counts. Read data end 3 residues before the CDR3 end; the end is taken from the germline J gene. The chain links TRBV7-8 to TRBJ2-5; 9 bases are shared with TRBD2. The trim removed 4 bases at V and 5 bases at J, leaving 8 bases unmatched. Germline V gene data show CDR1 as SGHVS and CDR2 as FQNEAQ. The CDR3 consists of 15 residues. The DNA read from the CDR3 is TGTGCCAGCAGCTCCCCTGGCGGACTAGCGGAGACC. It encodes CASSSPGGLAET. The full CDR3 protein is CASSSPGGLAETQYF.

This clone occurred many times. Read data end 3 residues before the CDR3 end; the end is taken from the germline J gene. This chain links TRBV7-2 with TRBJ2-1; D not certain. Trimming removed 5 bases at V and 4 bases at J, with 6 bases between. CDR3 length: 12 residues. The germline CDR1 and CDR2 sequences are SGHTA and FQGNSA. The CDR3 DNA, read in part, is TGTGCCAGCAGCCTTAGTTACAATGAG. Translated: CASSLSYNE. The complete CDR3 protein is CASSLSYNEQFF.

Many counts were recorded for this clone. The CDR3 end is not reached by the read, which stops 3 residues before it; the germline J gene fills it in. The chain is built from TRBV13 and TRBJ1-2; 8 nucleotides line up with TRBD1. The CDR3 extends over 15 amino acids. Germline assignment: CDR1 PRHDT and CDR2 FYEKMQ (reference sequence). V dropped 5 bases and J dropped 4; count of bases not matched to a gene: 9. Incomplete CDR3 DNA: TGTGCCAGCAGCCCAGGGGGCCTCACCGCCTATGGC. Translated: CASSPGGLTAYG. The entire CDR3 reads CASSPGGLTAYGYTF.

As concerns this clone: Possible read error: a much larger clone is one base away. The read ends 3 residues early relative to the CDR3; the germline J gene fills the gap. Other DNA sequences from this sample encode an identical CDR3 as well. The V and J genes are TRBV6-2 or TRBV6-3 and TRBJ1-3; D not resolved. The CDR3 covers 14 residues. Germline V CDR1 and CDR2: MNHEY, SVGEGT. The CDR3 spells CASVPRSSGNTIYF. The DNA read from the CDR3 is TGTGCCAGCGTACCCAGGAGCTCTGGAAACACG.

This clone was seen at least ten times. The read ends 3 residues shy of where the CDR3 ends; the end is completed using the germline J gene. The chain employs TRBV6-1 and TRBJ1-4; 7 bases are a match to TRBD1. Per germline, CDR1 MNHNS and CDR2 SASEGT. The CDR3 runs to 14 residues. With 4 bases clipped from V and 8 bases from J, the junction kept 7 bases outside the gene matches. The sequenced part of the CDR3 DNA is TGTGCCAGCAGTGTGACAGGGCCCGGGGAAAAA. Protein product: CASSVTGPGEK. The full CDR3 sequence reads CASSVTGPGEKLFF.

To note about this clone: From the germline J gene comes the end of the CDR3, since the read stops 3 residues before it. The gene calls are TRBV7-6 and TRBJ1-2; tentatively, D is TRBD1 (5 bases). The CDR3 sequence is 14 residues long. Per germline, CDR1 SGHVS and CDR2 FNYEAQ. CDR3 loop: CASSRGTGSYDYTF. The sequenced part of the CDR3 DNA is TGTGCCAGCAGTCGGGGGACGGGCTCCTACGAC. The full variable domain, completed using reference TRBV7-6 and TRBJ1-2, is GAGVSQSPRYKVTKRGQDVALRCDPISGHVSLYWYRQALGQGPEFLTYFNYEAQQDKSGLPNDRFSAERPEGSISTLTIQRTEQRDSAMYRCASSRGTGSYDYTFGSGTRLTVV.

By frequency in the sample, this clone is medium-sized (0.01 to 0.1%). The CDR3 end is not reached by the read, which stops 3 residues before it; the germline J gene fills it in. This chain joins TRBV4-2 and TRBJ2-6; D gene unclear. The V gene lost 0 bases and the J gene lost 0 bases, with 6 bases spanning the gap. The CDR3 runs to 16 residues. The germline V gene has CDR1 LGHNA and CDR2 YNFKEQ. The DNA read from the CDR3 is TGTGCCAGCAGCCAAGATCAGAGCTCTGGGGCCAACGTC. Protein sequence: CASSQDQSSGANV. Given in full, the CDR3 is CASSQDQSSGANVLTF.